This T cell receptor beta chain was captured by sequencing in a study of blood T cell repertoires in COVID-19 (dated by TCRdb to about 2020). With respect to the entire study: Collaborator samples came from the United States, Italy and Spain and covered acute and convalescent phases of COVID-19. The prospective study material was composed of cDNA or gDNA derived from T cells, B-cell-depleted T cells, or PBMCs. Subjects who had been exposed to COVID-19, were actively infected with it, or had recovered from it provided the deeply sampled blood TCRbeta repertoires that made up the dataset. A freely available public database, intended as a resource for researchers studying the immune response to SARS-CoV-2, is where the repertoires were released. Samples were obtained from the ongoing ImmuneRACE study (first 160 participants) and from approximately 1,200 subjects provided by 6 global collaborators. A de-identified subject ID, COVID-19 status, age in years and sex were almost always included in the sample metadata. Where available, HLA class I and class II types were taken from metadata supplied by the sample provider and were not determined by assay-based typing. Overall study results and their limits: The amount of clinical and demographic metadata varied by source and participant and was provided uncurated.

Participants in the prospective study were aged roughly 18 to 100 years, lived in over 20 United States geographic areas, and enrolled through a virtual design. To assign participants to cohorts, the prospective study relied on clinical history that participants themselves reported in a screening survey and a study questionnaire. In the prospective study, mobile phlebotomists collected whole blood, serum and a nasopharyngeal or oropharyngeal swab from each participant. Additional blood draws and questionnaires over an approximately two-month period could optionally be provided by prospective study participants. Blood samples from the prospective study were shipped frozen or at room temperature prior to DNA extraction. The germline V and J ends show losses of 1 base and 8 bases respectively, and no gene match explains 3 bases of the junction. Based on the germline V gene, the CDR1 and CDR2 sequences are SGDLS and YYNGEE. The CDR3 runs 14 amino acids, cysteine and phenylalanine included. The kept DNA is CDR3 alone, 42 bases in frame from the first base.

TCRbeta CDR3 regions were amplified from genomic DNA by means of the immunoSEQ Assay, a bias-controlled multiplex PCR. Turning to the authors' computational methods: Within the assay, amplification of reference gene primers was used to estimate how many nucleated cells each sample contained. To quantify the absolute abundance of each unique TCRbeta CDR3 rearrangement, sequence reads were collapsed and filtered. For each sample, productive Simpson clonality was calculated by taking the square root of Simpson's diversity index across productive rearrangements. As stored in TCRdb, this immuneACCESS dataset retains in-frame rearrangements with V and J assigned. A fraction of the clones does not appear; measured against another copy, unresolved V genes explain less than half of the discrepancy, and the remainder lacks a known reason. The V and J calls and the clone size are those of that table, but D and trimming were determined from the DNA. Within this sample are about 210,000 clones, with approximately 86% of them counted one time only. The top ten clonotypes cover 3.5% to 4% of the sample.

Regarding this clone: Its antigen remains unidentified. No base-level quality is on record; no much larger clone is a single base apart.

The chain links TRBV9 with TRBJ2-1; TRBD2 agrees with 10 junctional bases. This TCR was sampled from a woman aged 40 to 55 with acute COVID-19. Sample: PBMCs or T cells enriched from blood (not recorded which). CDR3 protein: CASSVTSGKDEQFF. The nucleotides are TGTGCCAGCAGCGTAACTAGCGGGAAGGATGAGCAGTTCTTC.